This T cell receptor (beta chain) comes out of a study of cytomegalovirus exposure and HLA in healthy donors. This clone appeared once. The study ran its PCR with 60 Vbeta and 13 Jbeta primers. TCRdb's copy holds only in-frame clones and misses some; the assay was immunoSEQ multiplex PCR. Of 150,000 or so clones listed, around 80% are singletons. CDR3 length: 15 residues. V shed 3 bases, J shed 3 bases, and the junction held 3 bases outside the gene matches. CDR1 is MGHRA, CDR2 YSYEKL, per germline. The clonotype was recovered from a woman in her forties in good health and CMV-seronegative. The J gene is TRBJ2-1, the V gene TRBV4-1; TRBD2 agrees at 9 bases. Sample: PBMCs. CDR3 coding DNA: TGCGCCAGCAGCCACCCTAGCGGGAACTACAATGAGCAGTTCTTC. This sequence encodes CASSHPSGNYNEQFF.